Presented here are 8 T cell receptor beta chains from one specimen sequenced in a study of blood T cell repertoires in COVID-19 (dated by TCRdb to the early 2020s). Library preparation used the immunoSEQ multiplex PCR assay. The immuneACCESS repertoire file appears here via TCRdb, limited to in-frame rearrangements. These files lack a portion of the clones; in checked studies, under half of the deficit traces to unresolved V genes, and the cause of the others is not known. This sample holds over 100,000 clones; 75% to 90% were observed only once. The ten most abundant clones make up 0.7% to 0.85% of the sample. The sample taken for sequencing was peripheral blood. The receptors shown here come from a woman between 65 and 79 years old with acute or convalescent COVID-19.

The V gene is TRBV28, the J gene TRBJ2-1; 9 bases are a match to TRBD1. The CDR3 has 15 amino acids. The V gene end was trimmed by 6 bases and the J gene end by 4 bases; junction bases not matched to a gene: 7. From germline, CDR1 is MDHEN and CDR2 SYDVKM. In nucleotides, the CDR3 is TGTGCCAGCAGCCGTCCGGGACAGGGATACAATGAGCAGTTCTTC. Protein: CASSRPGQGYNEQFF.

In DNA form, the CDR3 reads TGCGCCAGCAGCTTTCGATCAGCGGGGGGACAAGAGACCCAGTACTTC. The encoded protein is CASSFRSAGGQETQYF. The V and J genes are TRBV5-1 and TRBJ2-5; 9 positions match TRBD2. Germline trimming cut 2 bases from V and 2 bases from J; bases unmatched to any gene: 7. The germline V gene encodes CDR1 SGHRS and CDR2 YFSETQ. CDR3 length: 16 amino acids.

J is TRBJ2-1 and V is TRBV7-6; TRBD2 matches at 8 bases. The ends lost 0 bases at V and 9 bases at J; junction bases unmatched: 10. This CDR3 is built from 16 residues. Germline CDR1 reads SGHVS; CDR2 reads FNYEAQ. CDR3 in amino acids: CASSLAQGGTRAEQFF. The CDR3 bases are TGTGCCAGCAGCTTAGCGCAGGGTGGGACTAGAGCTGAGCAGTTCTTC.

The V call is TRBV10-1, the J call TRBJ2-1, with 8 bases fitting TRBD1. After removal of 0 bases from V and 5 bases from J, the junction contained 6 bases not matched to a gene. This CDR3 contains 16 residues. CDR1 and CDR2 from the germline V gene are WNHNN and SYGVQD (reference sequence). The CDR3: CASSESMAGGHNEQFF. The CDR3 DNA sequence: TGCGCCAGCAGTGAGTCGATGGCAGGGGGCCACAATGAGCAGTTCTTC.

The chain couples TRBV7-2 to TRBJ1-1; no clear D gene. The germline gives CDR1 SGHTA, CDR2 FQGNSA. V lost 5 bases, J lost 4 bases, and 17 bases lay in between. CDR3 length equals 15 residues. The CDR3 sequence: CASSVDGRGATEAFF. The CDR3 DNA sequence: TGTGCCAGCAGCGTGGACGGTCGGGGTGCCACTGAAGCTTTCTTT.

The chain carries TRBV28 and TRBJ2-7; 8 bases align to TRBD1. Per germline, CDR1 MDHEN and CDR2 SYDVKM. Losses at the gene ends were 3 bases for V and 5 bases for J; bases not matched to a gene: 21. The CDR3 has 19 amino acids. The CDR3, as DNA: TGTGCCAGCAGTTTCCCCATGAAACTAAACCGGGACAGGAGTCACGAGCAGTACTTC. Protein: CASSFPMKLNRDRSHEQYF.

This rearrangement joins TRBV7-2 to TRBJ2-1; D ambiguous. Trimming stripped 5 bases from V and 1 base from J, with 3 bases between. CDR3 length: 12 residues. Germline CDR1 SGHTA, CDR2 FQGNSA. CDR3 nucleotides: TGTGCCAGCAGCCGGTCCTACAATGAGCAGTTCTTC. Its translation is CASSRSYNEQFF.

The chain joins TRBV10-3 to TRBJ2-7; no clear D gene. This CDR3 is 15 amino acids long. V was cut by 0 bases and J by 2 bases, with 11 bases left in between. The germline V gene has CDR1 ENHRY and CDR2 SYGVKD. CDR3 amino acids: CAISESVVAAYEQYF. Written as DNA, the CDR3 is TGTGCCATCAGTGAGTCGGTGGTGGCCGCCTACGAGCAGTACTTC.